These T cell receptor beta chains were read from a single sample in a study of blood T cells in healthy people across ages. MiXCR, run by TCRdb on the 5' RACE reads, gives a single entry per CDR3 protein. The sample includes about 670,000 distinct CDR3 sequences, 35% to 50% of them seen just once. The sample taken for sequencing was blood. The receptors stem from a man older than 75 in good health. The CDR3 runs from the conserved cysteine through the conserved F or W. A D gene is named only where the DNA matches it firmly. The size field is filled for only some rows; it gives once, few, many or a size class.

TRBJ2-2	TRBV6-2/TRBV6-3	few	.	TGTGCCAGCAGTTACTCGAGACGGCTGGCCGGGGAGCTGTTTTTT	CASSYSRRLAGELFF
TRBJ2-1	TRBV6-1	.	.	TGTGCCAGCAGTGGCACAGTGGAAATGTACAATGAGCAGTTCTTC	CASSGTVEMYNEQFF
TRBJ1-6	TRBV28	many	.	TGTGCCAGCAGTTCCCTCAGGGGACGCACGGATTCACCCCTCCACTTT	CASSSLRGRTDSPLHF
TRBJ2-3	TRBV9	.	.	TGTGCCAGCACCCAAGGTGGGGCAGATACGCAGTATTTT	CASTQGGADTQYF
TRBJ2-1	TRBV7-9	few	.	TGTGCCAGCAGCATGACTAGTGCCAATGAGCAGTTCTTC	CASSMTSANEQFF
TRBJ1-2	TRBV3-1	.	.	TGTGCCAGCAGCCTACAGCCTTACTATGGCTACACCTTC	CASSLQPYYGYTF
TRBJ2-2	TRBV5-8	.	.	TGTGCCAGCACCCAACCCACGGACGGTGGCTACACCGGGGAGCTGTTTTTT	CASTQPTDGGYTGELFF
TRBJ2-7	TRBV11-2	few	.	TGTGCCAGCAGCACCGGACCAGGGTTGTACGAGCAGTACTTC	CASSTGPGLYEQYF
TRBJ2-1	TRBV6-2/TRBV6-3	few	TRBD1	TGTGCCAGCAAGGGGGCGGGTTGGAAGCAGTTCTTC	CASKGAGWKQFF
TRBJ2-4	TRBV12-5	.	.	TGTGCTAGTGCCGAGGGGGGGTTGAAGAACATTCAGTACTTC	CASAEGGLKNIQYF
TRBJ1-1	TRBV4-3	many	TRBD1	TGCGCCAGCACCCCTACAGGGGCCGGGGGCACTGAAGCTTTCTTT	CASTPTGAGGTEAFF
TRBJ1-2	TRBV5-1	many	TRBD1	TGTGCCAGCAGTTTGGGACAGGGGAACTATGGCTACACCTTC	CASSLGQGNYGYTF
TRBJ2-5	TRBV7-9	.	.	TGTGCCAGCAGCGTCCCGCCCGGGACCCAGTACTTC	CASSVPPGTQYF